This is a list of T cell receptor beta chains from one sample in a study of PD-1 blockade in classical Hodgkin lymphoma. The table came from immunoSEQ multiplex PCR; TCRdb's copy has only in-frame clones and leaves some out. The table lists about 43,000 clones, approximately 70% of them singletons. The material sequenced was peripheral blood mononuclear cells (PBMCs), taken before the second cycle of nivolumab. These receptors were collected from a human donor with classical Hodgkin lymphoma. CDR3s include the opening cysteine and the closing phenylalanine or tryptophan. The D gene is left open where the match is weak.

V	J	D	CDR3
TRBV5-5	TRBJ1-1	TRBD1	CASHETGVTEAFF
TRBV7-3	TRBJ2-3	TRBD2	CASSRSGSNADTQYF
TRBV5-1	TRBJ1-5	.	CASSLRGMGTGPQHF
TRBV19	TRBJ1-1	.	CASSIGGARTEAFF
TRBV19	TRBJ2-3	.	CASPLPPDTQYF
TRBV6-5	TRBJ2-7	TRBD2	CASSYSPSGNPYEQYF
TRBV7-8	TRBJ2-5	.	CASSSLGGGGLAGETQYF
TRBV27	TRBJ2-3	.	CASSLSTPGPGSWADTQYF
TRBV7-9	TRBJ2-2	TRBD1	CASSHRQGETGELFF
TRBV21-1	TRBJ2-7	.	CASSNRRVSGRASYEQYF
TRBV6-1	TRBJ2-7	TRBD1	CASRTGEGYSYEQYF
TRBV7-9	TRBJ2-1	.	CASSNGGRARYNEQFF
TRBV6-5	TRBJ2-3	TRBD1	CASSYDRAGDTQYF
TRBV7-2	TRBJ1-3	.	CASSPGPGGNTIYF
TRBV27	TRBJ2-2	TRBD1	CASSAGGSTGELFF
TRBV7-8	TRBJ2-1	TRBD2	CASSLGGGQYNEQFF
TRBV19	TRBJ2-5	.	CASSTGEETQYF
TRBV7-9	TRBJ2-7	.	CASSFNGGRVPYEQYF
TRBV7-2	TRBJ2-3	.	CASLVPVAPMTDTQYF
TRBV13	TRBJ2-2	.	CASSSTSSPGELFF
TRBV27	TRBJ1-1	.	CASSFSTLITEAFF
TRBV7-2	TRBJ2-1	TRBD1	CASGEGTVNEQFF
TRBV6-5	TRBJ2-3	TRBD2	CASSYTAGGGTDTQYF
TRBV15	TRBJ2-7	.	CATSRDLDGEQYF
TRBV28	TRBJ1-4	.	CASSSANEKLFF
TRBV10-3	TRBJ2-4	.	CAISAAVHDAKNIQYF
TRBV7-9	TRBJ2-5	TRBD2	CASSLALAGDQETQYF
TRBV28	TRBJ1-2	.	CASSPVGHYGYTF
TRBV4-1	TRBJ2-1	.	CASSHSARNEQFF
TRBV9	TRBJ2-1	.	CASSVVGVYNEQFF
TRBV7-2	TRBJ1-6	TRBD1	CASRTGQGRSPLHF
TRBV7-8	TRBJ1-5	.	CASSFEIGSDENQPQHF
TRBV5-6	TRBJ1-2	TRBD1	CASSPDRDHGYTF
TRBV28	TRBJ2-1	.	CASSFPEGEDNEQFF
TRBV29-1	TRBJ1-1	.	CSVARSGAAEAFF
TRBV7-2	TRBJ1-1	TRBD1	CASSLAPGQGAFF
TRBV18	TRBJ2-7	.	CASSPNGNSYEQYF
TRBV6-5	TRBJ2-4	TRBD2	CASSTGTSGLNIQYF
TRBV7-9	TRBJ2-2	.	CASSLPIKSVPELFF
TRBV6-5	TRBJ2-1	TRBD2	CASSYSSGSSYNEQFF
TRBV5-1	TRBJ1-1	.	CASASSNTEAFF
TRBV21-1	TRBJ2-1	.	CASSTPTTGLGYANEQFF
TRBV2	TRBJ2-7	.	CASSAVYEQYF
TRBV6-6	TRBJ1-3	.	CASSYSGSGNTIYF
TRBV4-1	TRBJ2-5	.	CASSQEFFAEQETQYF
TRBV19	TRBJ2-1	.	CASSILIGSNEQFF
TRBV20-1	TRBJ2-6	.	CGGERANVLTF
TRBV5-6	TRBJ1-4	.	CASSPAMGQASEKLFF
TRBV28	TRBJ2-2	TRBD1	CASKNTGTALAGELFF
TRBV6-6	TRBJ2-1	TRBD2	CASSPETGLANNEQFF
TRBV5-4	TRBJ1-2	TRBD1	CASSFGDSLYGYTF
TRBV9	TRBJ1-1	.	CASSPPHRYTEAFF
TRBV11-3	TRBJ1-1	.	CASSLSGPNTEAFF
TRBV4-1	TRBJ2-7	.	CASSLWGFNEQYF